The T cell receptor beta chain under discussion was sequenced for a study of shared clonotypes between healthy human individuals. V lost 0 bases and J lost 4; bases outside the gene matches: 4. Germline-derived CDR1 and CDR2 are SGHTS and YDEGEE. This CDR3 has 14 residues. Here immunoSEQ multiplex PCR was the method, and the copy in TCRdb shows in-frame clones only, minus some. The sample has 1.6 million or so clones; around 97% are singletons. The gene calls are TRBV5-8 and TRBJ2-7; 7 bases are a match to TRBD2. This clonotype originated in a man aged 25-40 years in good health. Input material: naive CD4+ T cells sorted from blood. Subset meaning: CD45RA+ positively selected. The CDR3 DNA reads TGTGCCAGCAGCTTGGGCGGGAGAGCTTACGAGCAGTACTTC. It is translated as CASSLGGRAYEQYF.